Shown below are 14 T cell receptor beta chains from a single sample sequenced in a study of CXCR3-negative and CXCR3-positive naive CD8 T cells. Findings of the study overall: A higher hydrophobicity marked the TRB CDR3s of CXCR3-positive naive cells versus CXCR3-negative naive cells.

No antigens are known for them. UMI labels and 5' RACE were used to prepare the TRB cDNA libraries. TCRdb reanalyzed the 5' RACE reads, giving one entry per CDR3 protein sequence and no DNA. Seen in this sample are about 98,000 distinct CDR3 sequences; the ten most common clones hold 0.95% to 1.4%. Sequences were obtained from naive CXCR3+ CD8+ T cells from blood. Subset of the sample: CD45RO-CCR7+CD27+CD95- naive CD8+ T cells expressing CXCR3 (TNR3+). These receptor sequences come from a human donor in good health. Some clones in this sample may be carry-over from other donors' samples.

The chain uses TRBV28 and TRBJ2-5; the D call from TCRdb, TRBD1, cannot be confirmed without DNA. From germline, CDR1 is MDHEN and CDR2 SYDVKM. The CDR3 extends over 16 amino acids. CDR3 in amino acids: CASSLWAVTKQETQYF.

The chain carries TRBV2 and TRBJ2-7. The germline CDR1 and CDR2 sequences are SNHLY and FYNNEI. The CDR3 is 14 residues long. The CDR3 spells CASSGVSATDEQYF.

J is TRBJ2-3 and V is TRBV3-1; TCRdb lists TRBD1, though no DNA is available to test this call. CDR1 and CDR2 from the germline V gene are LGHDT and YNNKEL (reference sequence). The CDR3 runs to 13 residues. Here the CDR3 reads CASEGQLGDTQYF.

The chain uses TRBV6-2 or TRBV6-3 and TRBJ2-1; absent DNA, TCRdb's TRBD2 call cannot be checked. CDR1 is MNHEY and CDR2 is SVGEGT in the germline V gene. The CDR3 has 15 amino acids. The CDR3 sequence is CASSDAGELYNEQFF.

V usage is TRBV7-9 and J usage is TRBJ2-3; the D call from TCRdb, TRBD2, cannot be confirmed without DNA. The CDR3 loop spans 18 amino acids. Germline V CDR1 and CDR2: SEHNR, FQNEAQ (reference sequence). CDR3: CASSLDPSGTARTDTQYF.

V usage is TRBV5-1 and J usage is TRBJ2-5; the TCRdb D gene call, TRBD1, has no DNA to confirm it. This CDR3 spans 17 amino acids. In germline, CDR1 is SGHRS, CDR2 YFSETQ. The CDR3 reads CASGWPGRTSEGETQYF.

The V and J genes are TRBV7-3 and TRBJ2-2; the D call of TRBD2 rests on TCRdb alone, since no DNA is present to check it. This CDR3 is 15 amino acids long. The germline V gene encodes CDR1 SGHTA and CDR2 FQGTGA. The CDR3 reads CASSSSVGAIGELFF.

The V and J genes are TRBV14 and TRBJ1-1. The CDR3 extends over 13 amino acids. The germline V gene encodes CDR1 SGHDN and CDR2 FVKESK. This CDR3 is CASSQDVNTEAFF.

The chain employs TRBV3-1 and TRBJ2-7; TCRdb's D gene call, TRBD1, goes unchecked for lack of DNA. The germline V gene has CDR1 LGHDT and CDR2 YNNKEL (reference sequence). This CDR3 is 14 amino acids long. CDR3 amino acids: CASSQDHMGSEQYF.

The rearrangement links TRBV7-8 to TRBJ2-3; TCRdb reports TRBD1, a call that lacks DNA to check it against. Germline CDR1 SGHVS, CDR2 FQNEAQ. The CDR3 is made up of 17 amino acids. This CDR3 reads CASSLAMTGASTDTQYF.

This chain joins TRBV7-2 and TRBJ2-3; the D gene TCRdb calls, TRBD1, cannot be checked with no DNA. The CDR3 runs to 14 residues. Looked up from germline, CDR1 is SGHTA and CDR2 is FQGNSA. The CDR3: CASSYGDRGYTQYF.

This chain uses TRBV30 with TRBJ1-1. Germline V gene data show CDR1 as GTSNPN and CDR2 as SVGIG (reference sequence). The CDR3 length is 12 residues. The CDR3 protein is CAWSLGSTEAFF.

V gene TRBV7-8 combines with J gene TRBJ1-1; no DNA is available, so the TRBD1 call from TCRdb remains unchecked. CDR3 length: 15 amino acids. CDR1 is SGHVS, CDR2 FQNEAQ, per germline. The CDR3 loop is CASSPPGQDNTEAFF.

The chain is built from TRBV30 and TRBJ2-7; checking the TCRdb D call of TRBD1 is not possible without DNA. The CDR3 is 14 residues long. Germline CDR1 is GTSNPN and CDR2 is SVGIG (reference sequence). The CDR3 spells CAWNTGAGSYEQYF.